The entry below describes one T cell receptor beta chain. Its antigen is not identified. This specimen belongs to a study of early T cells in non-severe SARS-CoV-2 infection. Study-wide context: Chains were not paired, and sequencing was done on bulk RNA from unsorted whole blood.

Via MiXCR, TCRdb re-called the 5' RACE reads, giving one row per CDR3 protein. The repertoire holds tens of thousands of distinct CDR3 sequences, with around 15% as singletons. Germline V gives CDR1 SGHTA, CDR2 FQGNSA. Trimming took 1 base from V and 8 from J, leaving 6 bases between them. The CDR3 spans 13 residues. General observations from the study: VDJdb matches were skewed toward anti-spike CD8 T cell responses.

The source is an adult who was a healthcare worker with PCR-confirmed SARS-CoV-2 infection or an uninfected control (not recorded which). The J gene is TRBJ1-6, the V gene TRBV7-2; D gene ambiguous. The material sequenced was whole blood. In nucleotides, the CDR3 is TGTGCCAGCAGCTTAGACCCAGATTCACCCCTCCACTTT. This codes for CASSLDPDSPLHF.